This TCR beta chain came from a study of cytomegalovirus exposure and HLA in healthy donors. Study-wide results and caveats: Earlier analysis yielded a pattern in which most TCR beta V segments were productive about 87% or about 30% of the time.

Donors sampled were nominally healthy, though unrecorded immune exposures were likely. A multiplex PCR was run with 60 Vbeta primers and 13 Jbeta primers. Using immunoSEQ multiplex PCR, the repertoire was profiled, and TCRdb retains in-frame clones only, with some absent. The sample includes 150,000 to 200,000 clones, 70% to 90% seen only once; the top ten take roughly 2.1%. Looked up from germline, CDR1 is MNHEY and CDR2 is SMNVEV (reference sequence). The CDR3 has 15 residues. V was clipped by 6 bases and J by 6 bases, with 21 bases between them. In the case of this clone: Its specificity is unknown.

This clonotype was sampled from a man aged 18 to 29 in good health and CMV-seropositive. The chain combines TRBV27 with TRBJ2-7; tentative D call: TRBD2 (6 bases). Sample: PBMCs. The CDR3, as DNA: TGTGCCAGCAGCAACTATCGAAACGGGGGTAGCGAGCAGTACTTC. It specifies CASSNYRNGGSEQYF.